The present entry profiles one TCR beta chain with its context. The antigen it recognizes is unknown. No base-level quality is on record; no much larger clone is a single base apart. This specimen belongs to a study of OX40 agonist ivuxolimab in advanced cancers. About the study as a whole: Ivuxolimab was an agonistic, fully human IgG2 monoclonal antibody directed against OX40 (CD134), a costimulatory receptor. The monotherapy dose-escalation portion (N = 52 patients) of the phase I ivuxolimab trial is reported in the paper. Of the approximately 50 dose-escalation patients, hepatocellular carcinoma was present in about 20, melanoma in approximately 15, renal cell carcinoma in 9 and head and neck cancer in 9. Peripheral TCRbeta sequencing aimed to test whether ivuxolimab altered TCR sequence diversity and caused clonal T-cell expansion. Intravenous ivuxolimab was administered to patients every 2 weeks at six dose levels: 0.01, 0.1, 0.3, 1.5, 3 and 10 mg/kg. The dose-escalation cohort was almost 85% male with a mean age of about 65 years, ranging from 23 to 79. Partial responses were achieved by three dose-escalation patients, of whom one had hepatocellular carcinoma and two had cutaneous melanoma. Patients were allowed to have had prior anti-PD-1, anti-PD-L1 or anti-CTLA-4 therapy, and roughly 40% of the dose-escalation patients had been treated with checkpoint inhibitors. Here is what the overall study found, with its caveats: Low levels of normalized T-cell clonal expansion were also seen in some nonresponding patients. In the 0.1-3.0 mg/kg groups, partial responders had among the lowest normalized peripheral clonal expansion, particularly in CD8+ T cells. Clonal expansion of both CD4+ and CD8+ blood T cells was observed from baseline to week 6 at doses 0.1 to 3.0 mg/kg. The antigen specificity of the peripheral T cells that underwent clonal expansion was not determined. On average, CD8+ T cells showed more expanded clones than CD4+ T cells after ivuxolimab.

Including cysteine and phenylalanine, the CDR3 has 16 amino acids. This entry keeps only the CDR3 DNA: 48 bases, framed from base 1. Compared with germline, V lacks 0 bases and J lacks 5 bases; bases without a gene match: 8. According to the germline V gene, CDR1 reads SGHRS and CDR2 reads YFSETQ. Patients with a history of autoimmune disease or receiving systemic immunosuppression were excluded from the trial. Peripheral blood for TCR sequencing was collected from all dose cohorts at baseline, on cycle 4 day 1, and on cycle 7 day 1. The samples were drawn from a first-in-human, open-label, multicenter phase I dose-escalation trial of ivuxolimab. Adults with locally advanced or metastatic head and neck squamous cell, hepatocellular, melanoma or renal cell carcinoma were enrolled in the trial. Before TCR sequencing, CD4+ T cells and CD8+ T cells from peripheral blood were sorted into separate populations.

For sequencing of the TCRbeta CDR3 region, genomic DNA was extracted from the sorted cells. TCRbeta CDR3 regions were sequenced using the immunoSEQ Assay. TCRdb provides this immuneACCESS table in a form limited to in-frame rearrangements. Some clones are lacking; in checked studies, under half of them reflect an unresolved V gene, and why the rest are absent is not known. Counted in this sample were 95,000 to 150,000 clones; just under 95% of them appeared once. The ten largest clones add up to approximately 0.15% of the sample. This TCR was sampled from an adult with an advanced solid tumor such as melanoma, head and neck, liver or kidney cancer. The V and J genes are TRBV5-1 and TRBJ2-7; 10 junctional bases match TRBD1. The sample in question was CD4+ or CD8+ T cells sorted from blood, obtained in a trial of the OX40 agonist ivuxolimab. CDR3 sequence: CASSLGRGTGDNEQYF. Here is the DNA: TGCGCCAGCAGCTTGGGGCGGGGGACAGGGGATAACGAGCAGTACTTC.